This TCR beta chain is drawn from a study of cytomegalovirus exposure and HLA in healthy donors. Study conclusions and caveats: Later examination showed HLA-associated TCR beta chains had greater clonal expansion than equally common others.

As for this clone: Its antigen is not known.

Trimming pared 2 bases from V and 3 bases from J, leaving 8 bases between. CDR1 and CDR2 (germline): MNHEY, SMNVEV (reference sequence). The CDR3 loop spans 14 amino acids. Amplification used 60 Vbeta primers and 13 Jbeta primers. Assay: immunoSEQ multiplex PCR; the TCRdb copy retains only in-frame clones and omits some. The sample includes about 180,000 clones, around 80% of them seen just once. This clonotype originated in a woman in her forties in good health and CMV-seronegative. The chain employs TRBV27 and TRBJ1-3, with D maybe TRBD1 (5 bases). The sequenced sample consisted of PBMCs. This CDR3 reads CASSLGGVGNTIYF. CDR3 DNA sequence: TGTGCCAGCAGTTTAGGGGGGGTTGGAAACACCATATATTTT.